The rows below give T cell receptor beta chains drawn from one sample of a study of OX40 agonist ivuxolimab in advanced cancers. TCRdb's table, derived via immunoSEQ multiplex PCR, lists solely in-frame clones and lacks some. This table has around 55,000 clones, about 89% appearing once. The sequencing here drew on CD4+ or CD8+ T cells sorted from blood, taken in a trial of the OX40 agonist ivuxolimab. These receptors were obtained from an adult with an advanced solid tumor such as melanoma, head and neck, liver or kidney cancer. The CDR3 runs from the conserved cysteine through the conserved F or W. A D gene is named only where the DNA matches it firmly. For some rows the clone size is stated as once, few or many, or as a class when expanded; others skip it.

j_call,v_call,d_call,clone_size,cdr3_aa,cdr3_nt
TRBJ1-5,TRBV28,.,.,CASSLYRNSNQPQHF,TGTGCCAGCAGTTTGTACCGGAATAGCAATCAGCCCCAGCATTTT
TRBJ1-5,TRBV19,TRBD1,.,CASSIEDRDGAPQHF,TGTGCCAGTAGTATAGAAGACAGGGACGGTGCGCCCCAGCATTTT
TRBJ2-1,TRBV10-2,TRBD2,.,CASSAILAGGLEGIF,TGCGCCAGCAGCGCAATACTAGCGGGAGGACTCGAGGGGATCTTC
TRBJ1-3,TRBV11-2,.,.,CASSLASGESTIYF,TGTGCCAGCAGCTTAGCGTCCGGGGAAAGCACCATATATTTT
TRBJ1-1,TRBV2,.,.,CASSERAPVKAFF,TGTGCCAGCAGTGAAAGGGCCCCTGTTAAGGCTTTCTTT
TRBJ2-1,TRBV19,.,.,CASRDPLNYNEQFF,TGTGCCAGTAGGGACCCATTAAACTACAATGAGCAGTTCTTC
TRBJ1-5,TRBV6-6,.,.,CASSYGGEPQHF,TGTGCCAGCAGTTACGGCGGGGAACCCCAGCATTTT
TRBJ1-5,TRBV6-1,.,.,CASSAWGYQPQHF,TGTGCCAGCAGTGCCTGGGGTTATCAGCCCCAGCATTTT
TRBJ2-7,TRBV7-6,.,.,CASSPRADWSEQYF,TGTGCCAGCAGCCCGCGGGCCGACTGGAGCGAGCAGTACTTC
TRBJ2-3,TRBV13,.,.,CASSKRAESTDTQYF,TGTGCCAGCAGCAAACGAGCGGAGAGCACAGATACGCAGTATTTT
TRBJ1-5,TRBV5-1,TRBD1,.,CASSFPGGRNQPQHF,TGCGCCAGCAGCTTCCCAGGGGGTAGGAATCAGCCCCAGCATTTT
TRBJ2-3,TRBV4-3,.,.,CASSQDVMPNFSTDTQYF,TGCGCCAGCAGCCAAGATGTAATGCCGAATTTCAGCACAGATACGCAGTATTTT
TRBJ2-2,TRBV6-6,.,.,CASSGIRGTGELFF,TGTGCCAGCAGTGGCATAAGGGGCACCGGGGAGCTGTTTTTT
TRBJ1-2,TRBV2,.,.,CASISGGGEDYGYTF,TGTGCCAGCATCAGCGGGGGGGGAGAGGACTATGGCTACACCTTC
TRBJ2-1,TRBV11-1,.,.,CASSSELLNEQFF,TGTGCCAGCAGCTCAGAGCTGCTCAATGAGCAGTTCTTC
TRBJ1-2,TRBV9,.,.,CASSPRGIDGYTF,TGTGCCAGCAGCCCACGGGGGATTGATGGCTACACCTTC
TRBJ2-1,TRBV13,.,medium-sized,CASSLGGEQFF,TGTGCCAGCAGCTTGGGCGGTGAGCAGTTCTTC
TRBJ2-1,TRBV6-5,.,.,CASSYSGEQFF,TGTGCCAGCAGTTACTCGGGTGAGCAGTTCTTC
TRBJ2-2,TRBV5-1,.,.,CASRADSLSHTGELFF,TGCGCCAGCAGAGCGGACAGCCTATCTCACACCGGGGAGCTGTTTTTT
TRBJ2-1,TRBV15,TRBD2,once,CATSRTGTSPSEQFF,TGTGCCACCAGCAGAACCGGGACTAGTCCCAGCGAGCAGTTCTTC
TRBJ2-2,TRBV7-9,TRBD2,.,CASSSPTSGILNTGELFF,TGTGCCAGCAGCAGCCCGACTAGCGGGATCTTAAACACCGGGGAGCTGTTTTTT
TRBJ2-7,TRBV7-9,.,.,CASSLGPREQYF,TGTGCCAGCAGCCTGGGACCGAGGGAGCAGTACTTC
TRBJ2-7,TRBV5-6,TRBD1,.,CASSLGTGYLEQYF,TGTGCCAGCAGCTTGGGGACAGGGTATCTCGAGCAGTACTTC
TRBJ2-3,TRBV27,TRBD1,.,CASTLRGTGDRKGTQYF,TGTGCCAGCACGCTCCGGGGGACAGGGGACCGAAAGGGCACGCAGTATTTT
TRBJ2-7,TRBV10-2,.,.,CASSTGAGAYEQYF,TGCGCCAGCAGTACAGGGGCGGGAGCCTACGAGCAGTACTTC
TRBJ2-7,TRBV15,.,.,CATSPRAGPYEQYF,TGTGCCACCAGCCCGCGGGCCGGACCCTACGAGCAGTACTTC
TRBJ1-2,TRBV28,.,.,CASTSVILWGYTF,TGTGCCAGCACCTCCGTAATCCTTTGGGGCTACACCTTC
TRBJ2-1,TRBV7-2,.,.,CASSSDYYNEQFF,TGTGCCAGCAGCTCCGACTACTACAATGAGCAGTTCTTC
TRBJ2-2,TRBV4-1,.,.,CASSQDVGSWNTGELFF,TGCGCCAGCAGCCAAGATGTAGGGTCGTGGAATACCGGGGAGCTGTTTTTT
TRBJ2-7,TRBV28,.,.,CASSLSAAGEQYF,TGTGCCAGCAGTTTATCCGCGGCTGGCGAGCAGTACTTC
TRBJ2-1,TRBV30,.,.,CAWSVGPINNEQFF,TGTGCCTGGAGTGTGGGACCGATAAACAATGAGCAGTTCTTC
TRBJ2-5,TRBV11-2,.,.,CASSSPLVQETQYF,TGTGCCAGCAGCTCACCTCTAGTCCAAGAGACCCAGTACTTC
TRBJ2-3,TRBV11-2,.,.,CASSLYLQPESTDTQYF,TGTGCCAGCAGCTTATATTTGCAGCCAGAAAGCACAGATACGCAGTATTTT
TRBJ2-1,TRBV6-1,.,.,CASSDMGSAYNEQFF,TGTGCCAGCAGTGATATGGGCAGTGCTTACAATGAGCAGTTCTTC
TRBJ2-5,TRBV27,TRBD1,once,CASSATGEGVKTQYF,TGTGCCAGCAGCGCGACAGGGGAAGGCGTAAAGACCCAGTACTTC
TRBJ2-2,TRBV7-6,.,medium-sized,CASSLQTNTGELFF,TGTGCCAGCAGCCTCCAAACGAACACCGGGGAGCTGTTTTTT
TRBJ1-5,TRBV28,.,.,CASPPGAASVLPEPQHF,TGTGCCAGCCCCCCCGGGGCCGCCTCCGTATTACCGGAACCCCAGCATTTT
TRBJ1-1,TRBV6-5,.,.,CASSDSGNTEAFF,TGTGCCAGCAGCGATTCAGGGAACACTGAAGCTTTCTTT
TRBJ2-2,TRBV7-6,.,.,CASSPPRREGAGELFF,TGTGCCAGCAGTCCACCCCGCAGGGAAGGTGCCGGGGAGCTGTTTTTT
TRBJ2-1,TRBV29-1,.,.,CSVDFGVLSVANNEQFF,TGCAGCGTTGACTTTGGGGTTTTGAGCGTAGCAAACAATGAGCAGTTCTTC
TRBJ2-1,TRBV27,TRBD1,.,CASKTQGALSYNEQFF,TGTGCCAGCAAAACCCAGGGGGCCCTCTCCTACAATGAGCAGTTCTTC
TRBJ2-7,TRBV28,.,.,CASSLGQPYEQYF,TGTGCCAGCAGTTTAGGGCAACCCTACGAGCAGTACTTC
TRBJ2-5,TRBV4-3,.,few,CASSQRWVATQETQYF,TGCGCCAGCAGCCAACGGTGGGTAGCGACACAAGAGACCCAGTACTTC
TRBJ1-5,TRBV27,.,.,CASSLYGPSQPQHF,TGTGCCAGCAGTTTATACGGACCCAGTCAGCCCCAGCATTTT
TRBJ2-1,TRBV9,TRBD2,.,CASSVSSGLAGSDEQFF,TGTGCCAGCAGCGTCTCATCTGGACTAGCCGGCTCGGATGAGCAGTTCTTC
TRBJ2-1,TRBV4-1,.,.,CASSGRAGLANNEQFF,TGCGCCAGCAGCGGACGCGCGGGACTCGCCAACAATGAGCAGTTCTTC
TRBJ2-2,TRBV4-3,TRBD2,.,CASSQDVEREVSTGELFF,TGCGCCAGCAGCCAAGATGTAGAGCGGGAGGTCAGCACCGGGGAGCTGTTTTTT
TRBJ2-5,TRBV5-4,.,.,CASSVIPATALEETQYF,TGTGCCAGCAGCGTCATTCCCGCGACGGCCCTGGAGGAGACCCAGTACTTC
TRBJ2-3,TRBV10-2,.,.,CASSEPGSTDTQYF,TGCGCCAGCAGTGAGCCCGGCTCAACAGATACGCAGTATTTT
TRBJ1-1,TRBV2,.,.,CASKQGIGQTEAFF,TGTGCCAGCAAACAGGGAATAGGACAGACTGAAGCTTTCTTT
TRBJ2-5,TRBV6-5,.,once,CASSYSRAETQYF,TGTGCCAGCAGTTACTCGAGAGCGGAGACCCAGTACTTC
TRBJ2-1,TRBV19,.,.,CASSIALVSYNEQFF,TGTGCCAGTAGTATAGCCCTAGTGTCCTACAATGAGCAGTTCTTC
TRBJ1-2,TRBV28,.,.,CASSFRQELYGYTF,TGTGCCAGCAGTTTCCGACAGGAACTCTATGGCTACACCTTC
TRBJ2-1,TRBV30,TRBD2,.,CAWSPQGVAGGLAYNEQFF,TGTGCCTGGAGCCCCCAGGGGGTAGCGGGAGGGTTAGCCTACAATGAGCAGTTCTTC